Each of the 32 T cell receptor beta chains below was sequenced from the same sample in a study of blood T cell repertoires in COVID-19. Here immunoSEQ multiplex PCR was the method, and the copy in TCRdb shows in-frame clones only, minus some. The sample includes more than 50,000 clones, 75% to 90% of them seen just once. The sequencing input was peripheral blood. Every receptor here comes from a woman in her fifties or sixties with acute or convalescent COVID-19.

This chain uses TRBV7-2 with TRBJ1-6; D remains unclear. Trimming left V 1 base short and J 9 bases short, with 10 bases between. CDR3 length: 14 residues. Germline CDR1 reads SGHTA; CDR2 reads FQGNSA. The CDR3 here is CASSLGQVVSPLHF. The DNA of the CDR3 is TGTGCCAGCAGCTTAGGGCAGGTGGTTTCACCCCTCCACTTT.

This clone was seen just once. This chain connects TRBV30 to TRBJ1-3; D not resolved. The germline V gene has CDR1 GTSNPN and CDR2 SVGIG (reference sequence). The CDR3 consists of 14 residues. V was pared by 3 bases and J by 0 bases, with 9 bases between. For the CDR3, the DNA is TGTGCCTGGAGAAACCGGAGCTCTGGAAACACCATATATTTT. It is translated as CAWRNRSSGNTIYF. Filled out from reference TRBV30 and TRBJ1-3, the complete variable domain reads SQTIHQWPATLVQPVGSPLSLECTVEGTSNPNLYWYRQAAGRGLQLLFYSVGIGQISSEVPQNLSASRPQDRQFILSSKKLLLSDSGFYLCAWRNRSSGNTIYFGEGSWLTVV.

The chain employs TRBV28 and TRBJ1-6; 10 positions match TRBD1. The junction had 4 bases not matched to a gene; V was cut back by 4 bases and J by 7 bases. The germline gives CDR1 MDHEN, CDR2 SYDVKM. The CDR3 extends over 15 amino acids. The DNA of the CDR3 is TGTGCCAGCAGTTCAGGACAGGGGGGGAATTCACCCCTCCACTTT. Amino acid sequence: CASSSGQGGNSPLHF.

In DNA form, the CDR3 reads TGTGCCAGCAGCGGAAGGGGGGGATACGCAAATGAAAAACTGTTTTTT. Encoded protein: CASSGRGGYANEKLFF. The chain combines TRBV21-1 with TRBJ1-4. TRBV21-1 is deemed a pseudogene. This CDR3 has 16 amino acids.

This chain joins TRBV6-5 and TRBJ1-1, with TRBD1 matching 7 bases. This CDR3 is built from 13 residues. J was trimmed by 10 bases and V by 6 bases; bases with no gene match: 11. The germline CDR1 and CDR2 sequences are MNHEY and SVGAGI. In nucleotides, the CDR3 is TGTGCCAGCAGGGGGCAGGGGGGATCTGCAGCTTTCTTT. This codes for CASRGQGGSAAFF.

The V and J genes are TRBV3-1 (or the pseudogene TRBV3-2) and TRBJ1-1; D perhaps matches TRBD1 (6 bases). CDR3 length equals 13 residues. V was shortened by 5 bases and J by 7 bases, with 14 bases between the two germline ends. Germline loops: CDR1 LGHDT, CDR2 YNNKEL (reference sequence). The CDR3 reads CASSTRQVREAFF. Written as DNA, the CDR3 is TGTGCCAGCAGCACACGACAGGTTCGTGAAGCTTTCTTT.

Only a few counts were recorded for this clone. The chain has TRBV4-1 and TRBJ2-7, with D unclear. V dropped 2 bases and J dropped 0 bases, with 14 bases sitting between them. Per germline, CDR1 MGHRA and CDR2 YSYEKL. The CDR3 has 16 amino acids. Here the CDR3 DNA reads TGCGCCAGCAGCCAACAGCCTGGCCGGAGCTCCTACGAGCAGTACTTC. Its protein product is CASSQQPGRSSYEQYF.

V is TRBV30 and J is TRBJ1-2, with D unclear. Germline V lookup: CDR1 GTSNPN, CDR2 SVGIG (reference sequence). The CDR3 extends over 13 amino acids. The ends were cut back, 0 bases at V and 6 bases at J, with 11 bases in the middle. The CDR3 DNA reads TGTGCCTGGAGTGTAGGAGGGATGGATGGCTACACCTTC. This codes for CAWSVGGMDGYTF.

V gene TRBV3-1 (or the pseudogene TRBV3-2) combines with J gene TRBJ1-1; the match to TRBD1 covers 9 bases. V shed 5 bases and J 4 bases; nucleotides not matched to a gene: 5. The CDR3 sequence is 14 residues long. The germline gives CDR1 LGHDT, CDR2 YNNKEL (reference sequence). CDR3 sequence reads: CASSATGGFTEAFF. DNA of the CDR3: TGTGCCAGCAGCGCAACAGGGGGCTTCACTGAAGCTTTCTTT.

The rearrangement uses TRBV11-2 and TRBJ1-6; 11 bases line up with TRBD1. With 5 bases clipped from V and 6 bases from J, the junction kept 3 bases outside the gene matches. Germline loops: CDR1 SGHAT, CDR2 FQNNGV. The CDR3 loop spans 15 amino acids. DNA of the CDR3: TGTGCCAGCAGCGGACAGGGGGCCACTAATTCACCCCTCCACTTT. This gives the protein CASSGQGATNSPLHF. Filled out from reference TRBV11-2 and TRBJ1-6, the complete variable domain reads EAGVAQSPRYKIIEKRQSVAFWCNPISGHATLYWYQQILGQGPKLLIQFQNNGVVDDSQLPKDRFSAERLKGVDSTLKIQPAKLEDSAVYLCASSGQGATNSPLHFGNGTRLTVT.

This chain uses TRBV6-1 with TRBJ2-5; 7 bases map to TRBD2. This CDR3 has 17 residues. In germline, CDR1 is MNHNS, CDR2 SASEGT. Losses at the gene ends were 0 bases for V and 2 bases for J; bases not matched to a gene: 9. The CDR3, as DNA: TGTGCCAGCAGTGAAGCAGGCCTCGGCGGGAGTCAAGAGACCCAGTACTTC. Its protein product is CASSEAGLGGSQETQYF.

The chain carries TRBV7-9 and TRBJ1-1; D possibly corresponds to TRBD1 (6 bases). There are 14 residues in the CDR3. Trimming shortened V by 6 bases and J by 3 bases, and 14 bases separated the two germline ends. Germline V gene lookup returns CDR1 SEHNR and CDR2 FQNEAQ (reference sequence). CDR3 loop: CASRAQGIYTEAFF. CDR3 nucleotide sequence: TGTGCCAGCAGGGCACAGGGAATTTACACTGAAGCTTTCTTT.

The genes are TRBV6-5 and TRBJ2-1, with a tentative D call TRBD1 (5 bases). Trimming took off 2 bases at V and 7 bases at J, with 15 bases between the two ends. This CDR3 spans 15 amino acids. The V gene's germline CDR1 is MNHEY and CDR2 SVGAGI. The CDR3 is CASSYNRGVGNEQFF. The CDR3 nucleotides are TGTGCCAGCAGTTACAATAGGGGTGTAGGGAATGAGCAGTTCTTC.

The V call is TRBV7-9, the J call TRBJ2-2, with TRBD1 matching 7 bases. CDR3 length equals 13 residues. The V segment lost 5 bases and the J segment 6 bases; nucleotides outside the gene matches: 3. CDR1 SEHNR and CDR2 FQNEAQ come from the germline V gene (reference sequence). The CDR3 nucleotides read TGTGCCAGCAGCCCTCAGGGGGCCGGGGAGCTGTTTTTT. Translated: CASSPQGAGELFF.

This clone was seen more than once but under ten times. The rearrangement joins TRBV3-1 (or the pseudogene TRBV3-2) to TRBJ2-1; 8 bases align to TRBD1. Germline loops: CDR1 LGHDT, CDR2 YNNKEL (reference sequence). Trimming at V came to 1 base and at J to 10 bases, leaving 3 bases not matched to a gene. The CDR3 totals 13 residues. CDR3 protein: CASSQAGGREQFF. For the CDR3, the DNA is TGTGCCAGCAGCCAAGCAGGGGGCAGGGAGCAGTTCTTC.

The CDR3 DNA is TGTGCCAGCAGCTTGTTGCAGGGATCGGGCTACACCTTC. Translated: CASSLLQGSGYTF. This chain uses TRBV27 with TRBJ1-2; D is perhaps TRBD1 (5 bases). CDR3 length equals 13 residues. The V end lost 6 bases, the J end lost 8 bases, and 16 bases lay between the germline ends. Germline values: CDR1 MNHEY, CDR2 SMNVEV (reference sequence).

The chain carries TRBV7-3 and TRBJ1-5, with TRBD1 matching 8 bases. The germline V gene has CDR1 SGHTA and CDR2 FQGTGA. The CDR3 has 16 residues. The ends lost 7 bases at V and 0 bases at J; junction bases unmatched: 8. The CDR3: CASTYDRGYSNQPQHF. CDR3 in DNA: TGTGCCAGCACCTATGACAGGGGCTATAGCAATCAGCCCCAGCATTTT.

V usage is TRBV3-1 (or the pseudogene TRBV3-2) and J usage is TRBJ1-3; D is possibly TRBD1 (5 bases). Germline V CDR1 and CDR2: LGHDT, YNNKEL (reference sequence). There are 16 residues in the CDR3. V lost 5 bases and J 2 bases, leaving 16 bases between the germline ends. The CDR3 region has the DNA TGTGCCAGCAGCTCCCTACCACCAGGGCCTGGAAACACCATATATTTT. It specifies CASSSLPPGPGNTIYF.

The chain joins TRBV7-2 to TRBJ2-2, with D perhaps matching TRBD2 (6 bases). CDR3 length equals 16 residues. V lost 6 bases and J lost 4, with 18 bases in between. The germline V gene encodes CDR1 SGHTA and CDR2 FQGNSA. The CDR3 region has the DNA TGTGCCAGCAGTGGGGGGAGAGGGACGGGCACCGGGGAGCTGTTTTTT. Amino acids: CASSGGRGTGTGELFF.

The chain carries TRBV7-9 and TRBJ1-2; a weak D match, TRBD1 (6 bases). Trimming shortened V by 1 base and J by 5 bases, and 11 bases separated the two germline ends. Germline CDR1 reads SEHNR; CDR2 reads FQNEAQ (reference sequence). The CDR3 is 14 amino acids. The CDR3 DNA reads TGTGCCAGCAGCTTAGGGGGGCAGCATTATGGCTACACCTTC. Its translation: CASSLGGQHYGYTF. Variable domain in full (rest from reference TRBV7-9 and TRBJ1-2): DTGVSQNPRHKITKRGQNVTFRCDPISEHNRLYWYRQTLGQGPEFLTYFQNEAQLEKSRLLSDRFSAERPKGSFSTLEIQRTEQGDSAMYLCASSLGGQHYGYTFGSGTRLTVV.

This rearrangement joins TRBV28 to TRBJ2-4; 10 nucleotides match TRBD1. The V gene's germline CDR1 is MDHEN and CDR2 SYDVKM. The CDR3 totals 17 residues. The V gene end was trimmed by 5 bases and the J gene end by 3 bases; junction bases not matched to a gene: 10. CDR3 region: CASSDLTGGMVKNIQYF. DNA for the CDR3: TGTGCCAGCAGTGATCTGACAGGGGGCATGGTCAAAAACATTCAGTACTTC.

The chain employs TRBV7-9 and TRBJ2-2, with D maybe TRBD1 (6 bases). The germline CDR1 and CDR2 sequences are SEHNR and FQNEAQ (reference sequence). The V gene lost 5 bases and the J gene lost 1 base, with 11 bases spanning the gap. This CDR3 has 15 residues. CDR3 sequence: CASSRRTENTGELFF. The CDR3 coding sequence is TGTGCCAGCAGCAGGCGGACAGAGAACACCGGGGAGCTGTTTTTT.

V and J are TRBV30 and TRBJ1-1; 10 bases match TRBD1. Germline CDR1 GTSNPN, CDR2 SVGIG (reference sequence). The CDR3 extends over 16 amino acids. V dropped 0 bases and J dropped 5; count of bases not matched to a gene: 9. The DNA for the CDR3 is TGTGCCTGGAGTGTTTATACTGACAGGGGGCAAACTGAAGCTTTCTTT. It yields the protein CAWSVYTDRGQTEAFF.

The chain combines TRBV5-4 with TRBJ2-5, with 10 positions matching TRBD2. V trimming: 0 bases; J trimming: 4 bases; junction bases outside the gene matches: 6. Germline V gene sequence: CDR1 SGHNT, CDR2 YYREEE (reference sequence). This CDR3 has 16 amino acids. The CDR3 region has the DNA TGTGCCAGCAGCTTGGGAGTAGCGGGGGGCACAGAGACCCAGTACTTC. It specifies CASSLGVAGGTETQYF.

The CDR3 sequence: CASSQDLSFQETQYF. CDR3 coding DNA: TGTGCCAGCAGCCAAGATTTGAGTTTTCAAGAGACCCAGTACTTC. This chain links TRBV4-2 with TRBJ2-5; D gene unclear. V lost 0 bases, J lost 2 bases, and 10 bases lay in between. Germline loops: CDR1 LGHNA, CDR2 YNFKEQ. The length of the CDR3 is 15 residues.

V gene TRBV5-6 combines with J gene TRBJ1-5, with 11 bases lining up with TRBD1. Per germline, CDR1 SGHDT and CDR2 YYEEEE. CDR3 length: 16 residues. Germline trimming cut 4 bases from V and 5 bases from J; bases unmatched to any gene: 8. This chain's CDR3 is CASSVRDRGTYQPQHF. As DNA, the CDR3 is TGTGCCAGCAGCGTGCGGGACAGGGGGACTTATCAGCCCCAGCATTTT.

The chain has TRBV11-1 and TRBJ1-1; the match to TRBD1 covers 9 bases. This CDR3 is 14 amino acids long. Trimming cost V 7 bases and J 4 bases; bases outside gene matches: 7. Germline loops: CDR1 SGHAT, CDR2 FQDESV (reference sequence). The CDR3 nucleotides are TGTGCCAGCACCGCTACGACAGGGGGCACTGAAGCTTTCTTT. It encodes CASTATTGGTEAFF.

The chain employs TRBV7-2 and TRBJ1-1; the D gene is possibly TRBD1 (5 bases). V was cut by 1 base and J by 4 bases, with 10 bases left in between. The CDR3 is 14 residues long. Germline CDR1 reads SGHTA; CDR2 reads FQGNSA. For the CDR3, the DNA is TGTGCCAGCAGCTTAGGGGGCTTATTCACTGAAGCTTTCTTT. This encodes CASSLGGLFTEAFF.

The V and J genes are TRBV28 and TRBJ2-7, with 7 bases fitting TRBD1. Trimming took 6 bases from V and 0 from J; bases not matched to a gene: 8. The CDR3 is made up of 15 amino acids. Germline V lookup: CDR1 MDHEN, CDR2 SYDVKM. The CDR3 loop reads CASRTSRDSSYEQYF. CDR3 nucleotides: TGTGCCAGCAGGACCTCCCGGGACAGCTCCTACGAGCAGTACTTC. Complete variable domain (other parts from reference TRBV28 and TRBJ2-7): DVKVTQSSRYLVKRTGEKVFLECVQDMDHENMFWYRQDPGLGLRLIYFSYDVKMKEKGDIPEGYSVSREKKERFSLILESASTNQTSMYLCASRTSRDSSYEQYFGPGTRLTVT.

V gene TRBV9 combines with J gene TRBJ1-4; 7 positions agree with TRBD1. With V trimmed by 0 bases and J by 0 bases, 11 bases remained unmatched. The CDR3 runs to 19 residues. Germline V gene lookup returns CDR1 SGDLS and CDR2 YYNGEE. This chain's CDR3 is CASSVGQGVALATNEKLFF. CDR3 in DNA: TGTGCCAGCAGCGTAGGGCAGGGGGTAGCCCTTGCAACTAATGAAAAACTGTTTTTT.

The V call is TRBV28, the J call TRBJ1-6; D possibly corresponds to TRBD1 (6 bases). The germline V and J ends were trimmed by 2 bases and 7 bases, with 18 bases remaining between them. The germline V gene has CDR1 MDHEN and CDR2 SYDVKM. This CDR3 has 17 amino acids. CDR3 protein: CASSLGSGVQGNSPLHF. CDR3 coding DNA: TGTGCCAGCAGTTTAGGGTCAGGGGTACAGGGCAATTCACCCCTCCACTTT.

DNA of the CDR3: TGTGCCAGTAGTAGGCGGGGGCCCCAGGGTAGCTCCTACAATGAGCAGTTCTTC. Translating gives CASSRRGPQGSSYNEQFF. The chain recombines TRBV19 with TRBJ2-1; perhaps TRBD2 as D (7 bases). Trimming left V 4 bases short and J 0 bases short, with 19 bases between. CDR3 length: 18 residues. Germline loops: CDR1 LNHDA, CDR2 SQIVND (reference sequence).